One T cell receptor beta chain is described in this entry. The data belong to a study of cytomegalovirus exposure and HLA in healthy donors. The CDR3 consists of 15 residues. V was clipped by 4 bases and J by 0 bases, with 13 bases between them. Germline lookup yields CDR1 SGHNT and CDR2 YENEEA. The PCR ran on 60 Vbeta and 13 Jbeta primers. Only in-frame clones appear in the TCRdb table, and some are missing; sequencing was by immunoSEQ multiplex PCR. The sample carries about 120,000 clones, under 85% recorded once. The sample was PBMCs. This sequence joins TRBV11-3 and TRBJ2-7, with a tentative D call TRBD2 (5 bases). The clonotype originates from a man aged 40-49 years in good health and CMV-seropositive. The CDR3 loop is CASSYETGNSYEQYF. CDR3 DNA sequence: TGTGCCAGCAGCTATGAAACGGGGAACTCCTACGAGCAGTACTTC.